The source of this TCR beta chain is a study of regulatory T cells in long-lasting Graves disease. Study background: Antithyroid drugs had been given to newly diagnosed Graves' patients for under 3 months.

General observations from the study: Persistent patients had a count of shared public clonotypes (2,741) that exceeded that of new patients (approximately 1,000).

The time point here: newly diagnosed GD, antithyroid drugs for less than 3 months. Extracted PBMC RNA gave rise to the TCR library. This clonotype showed up just a few times. What it binds is not known. This CDR3 contains 13 residues. V was trimmed by 0 bases and J by 7 bases, leaving 7 bases between them. The germline CDR1 and CDR2 sequences are MGHRA and YSYEKL. Building of the TCR beta libraries involved iRepertoire HTBI primers and Arm-PCR of CDR3 regions. Original handling: Samples collectively showed more than 55 TRBV and more than 11 TRBJ segments. TCRdb used MiXCR to reprocess the multiplex PCR reads, holding one entry per CDR3 protein. Clone size and V and J calls follow TCRdb, not the original study. The sample yields 400,000 to 500,000 distinct CDR3 sequences, roughly 15% seen once. A further study also used this sample, focusing on T cells in Graves' hyperthyroidism and ophthalmopathy. That paper notes: Ophthalmopathy, as predicted by the model, came a median roughly 6.3 months after the prediction.

Sample: peripheral blood mononuclear cells (PBMCs), taken at new diagnosis, from a patient treated with antithyroid drugs. The chain has TRBV4-1 and TRBJ1-5; D unresolved. This TCR was recovered from a woman aged 18-29 years with Graves disease. CDR3 bases: TGCGCCAGCAGCCAAGATTCAGGACAGCCCCAGCATTTT. This codes for CASSQDSGQPQHF.